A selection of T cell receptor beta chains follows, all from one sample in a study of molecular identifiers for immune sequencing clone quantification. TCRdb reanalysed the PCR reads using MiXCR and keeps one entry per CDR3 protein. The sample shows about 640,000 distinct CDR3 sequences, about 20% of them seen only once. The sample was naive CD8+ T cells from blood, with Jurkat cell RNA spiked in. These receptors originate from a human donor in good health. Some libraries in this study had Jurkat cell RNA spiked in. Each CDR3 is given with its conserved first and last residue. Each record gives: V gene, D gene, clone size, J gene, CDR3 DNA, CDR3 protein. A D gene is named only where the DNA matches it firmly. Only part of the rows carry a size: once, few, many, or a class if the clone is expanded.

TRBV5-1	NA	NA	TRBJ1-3	TGCGCCAGCAGCTTGCCAGACAGCTTCTCTGGAAACACCATATATTTT	CASSLPDSFSGNTIYF
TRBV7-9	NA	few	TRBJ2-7	TGTGCCAGCAGCCCACCCGGGGGGCGAGGGGACGAGCAGTACTTC	CASSPPGGRGDEQYF
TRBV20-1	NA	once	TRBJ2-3	TGCAGTGCTAGATCCGCCGGGACTCGCACAGATACGCAGTATTTT	CSARSAGTRTDTQYF
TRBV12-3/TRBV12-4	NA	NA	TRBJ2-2	TGTGCCAGCAGTCCCAGCCGTGGTGGCACCGGGGAGCTGTTTTTT	CASSPSRGGTGELFF
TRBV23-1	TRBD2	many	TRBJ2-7	TGCGCCAGCAGTCATGGGGCGGGAGCCTACGAGCAGTACTTC	CASSHGAGAYEQYF
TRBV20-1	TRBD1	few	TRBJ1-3	TGCAGTGCTAGAGATAGTGGAGCAGGGGGGCCTGGAAACACCATATATTTT	CSARDSGAGGPGNTIYF
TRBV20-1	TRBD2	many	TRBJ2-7	TGCAGTGCTACACCTAGCGGGAGAGGTTACGAGCAGTACTTC	CSATPSGRGYEQYF
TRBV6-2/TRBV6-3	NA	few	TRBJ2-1	TGTGCCAGCAGTTACTTTCTAGAAAACAATGAGCAGTTCTTC	CASSYFLENNEQFF
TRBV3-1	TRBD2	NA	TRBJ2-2	TGTGCCAGCAGCCAAGAGGGGGCTAGCGGGAGGGTCCCGAACACCGGGGAGCTGTTTTTT	CASSQEGASGRVPNTGELFF
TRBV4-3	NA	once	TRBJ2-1	TGCGCCAGCAGCCAAGATTGGGCTAGCGAGGGGGCAAGATACAATGAGCAGTTCTTC	CASSQDWASEGARYNEQFF
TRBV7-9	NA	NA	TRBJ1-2	TGTGCCAGCAGCCTGGGGGACGGAGAAACTAACTATGGCTACGCCTTC	CASSLGDGETNYGYAF
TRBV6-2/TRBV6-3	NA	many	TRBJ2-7	TGTGCCAGTAGTATGACCGGACCCTACGAGCAGTACTTC	CASSMTGPYEQYF
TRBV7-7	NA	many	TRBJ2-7	TGTGCTAGCAGCTTGGGGTCAAACCACGAGCAGTACTTC	CASSLGSNHEQYF
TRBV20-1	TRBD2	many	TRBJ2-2	TGCAGTGCTAGAGTAGCGGGGGAGCCGAACACCGGGGAGCTGTTTTTT	CSARVAGEPNTGELFF
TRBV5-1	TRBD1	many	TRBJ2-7	TGCGCCAGCAGCTTCCAGGGGGCCTCCTACGAGCAGTACTTC	CASSFQGASYEQYF
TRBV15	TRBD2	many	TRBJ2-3	TGTGCCACCAGCGGATGGACTAGCGAAGCTAGCACAGATACGCAGTATTTT	CATSGWTSEASTDTQYF
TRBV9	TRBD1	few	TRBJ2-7	TGTGCCAGCAGCGTAGAGGGACAGGGTACCTACGAGCAGTACTTC	CASSVEGQGTYEQYF
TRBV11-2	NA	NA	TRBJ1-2	TGTGCCAGCAGCTTAGCGGGGGGGCTGCCCTATAGCTACACCTTC	CASSLAGGLPYSYTF
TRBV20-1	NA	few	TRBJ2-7	TGCAGTGCTAGAGATCTTGGGGGCTGGTCCTACGAGCAGTACTTC	CSARDLGGWSYEQYF
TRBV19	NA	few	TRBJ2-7	TGTGCCAGTAGTCAGGATTCGGCAATGCAGTACTTC	CASSQDSAMQYF
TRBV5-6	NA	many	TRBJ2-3	TGTGCCAGCAGCTTGAGTGGAGATCACACAGATACGCAGTATTTT	CASSLSGDHTDTQYF
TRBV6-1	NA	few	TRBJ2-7	TGTGCCAGCAGTGAATTGGTAGGCTGGGGTCAGAACGGGTACGAGCAGTACTTC	CASSELVGWGQNGYEQYF
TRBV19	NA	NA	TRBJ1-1	TGTGCCAGTAGTCCCCCCGGGGGTGAAGCTTTCTTT	CASSPPGGEAFF
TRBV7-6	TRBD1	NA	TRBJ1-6	TGTGCCAGCAGCTCGGGACAGTGGAGATCACCCCTCCACTTT	CASSSGQWRSPLHF
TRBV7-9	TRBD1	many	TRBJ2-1	TGTGCCAGCAGCCCCCGGGACAGAACCGGCAATGAGCAGTTCTTC	CASSPRDRTGNEQFF
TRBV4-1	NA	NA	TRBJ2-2	TGCGCCAGCAGCCAATTTGGGACTCCGAACACCGGGGAGCTGTTTTTT	CASSQFGTPNTGELFF
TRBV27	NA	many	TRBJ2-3	TGTGCCAGCAGTTCACTACGGATGACTAGCACAGATACGCAGTATTTT	CASSSLRMTSTDTQYF
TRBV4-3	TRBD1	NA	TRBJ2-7	TGCGCCAGCAGCCAAGATCGGACAGGGGACGGCTCCTACGAGCAGTACTTC	CASSQDRTGDGSYEQYF